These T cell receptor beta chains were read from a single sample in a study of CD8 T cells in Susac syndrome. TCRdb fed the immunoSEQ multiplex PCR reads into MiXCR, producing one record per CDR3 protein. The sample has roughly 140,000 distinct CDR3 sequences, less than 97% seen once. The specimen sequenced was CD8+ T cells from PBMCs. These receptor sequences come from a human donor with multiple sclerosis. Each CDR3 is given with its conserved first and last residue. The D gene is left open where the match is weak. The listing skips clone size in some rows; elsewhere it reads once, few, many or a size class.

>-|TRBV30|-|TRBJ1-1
CAWSTTVLSEAFF
TGTGCCTGGAGTACCACAGTACTATCTGAAGCTTTCTTT
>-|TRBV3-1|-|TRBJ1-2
CASSQDGWGYTF
TGTGCCAGCAGCCAAGATGGATGGGGCTACACCTTC
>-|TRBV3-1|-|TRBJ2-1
CASSQESGIDEQFF
TGTGCCAGCAGCCAAGAAAGTGGGATAGATGAGCAGTTCTTC
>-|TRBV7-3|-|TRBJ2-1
CASSLTGGYNEQFF
TGTGCCAGCAGCTTAACAGGGGGGTACAATGAGCAGTTCTTC
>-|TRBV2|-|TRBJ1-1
CASNERRHPNTEAFF
TGTGCCAGCAATGAGAGGAGGCACCCGAACACTGAAGCTTTCTTT
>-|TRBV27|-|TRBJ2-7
CASSHRGREIYEQYF
TGTGCCAGCAGCCACAGAGGCAGGGAGATCTACGAGCAGTACTTC
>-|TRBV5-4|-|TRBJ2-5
CASSLLGETQYF
TGTGCCAGCAGCTTGTTGGGAGAGACCCAGTACTTC
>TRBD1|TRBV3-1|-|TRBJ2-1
CASSQGQGTHNEQFF
TGTGCCAGCAGCCAGGGACAGGGGACCCACAATGAGCAGTTCTTC
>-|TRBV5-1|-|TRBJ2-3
CASSLRRITDTQYF
TGCGCCAGCAGCTTGCGTCGAATCACAGATACGCAGTATTTT
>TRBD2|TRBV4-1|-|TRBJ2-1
CASSQLASGGAYNEQFF
TGCGCCAGCAGCCAATTAGCTAGCGGGGGGGCTTACAATGAGCAGTTCTTC
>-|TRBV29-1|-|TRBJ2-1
CSVDRQTSSYNEQFF
TGCAGCGTTGACCGGCAGACGAGCTCCTACAATGAGCAGTTCTTC
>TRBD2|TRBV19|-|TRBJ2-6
CASSLGTTGANVLTF
TGTGCCAGTAGTCTGGGGACTACTGGGGCCAACGTCCTGACTTTC
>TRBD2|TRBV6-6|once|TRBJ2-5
CASSYPRGGGKETQYF
TGTGCCAGCAGTTACCCCAGGGGCGGGGGGAAAGAGACCCAGTACTTC
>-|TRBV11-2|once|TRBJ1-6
CASSRTPLAGNNSPLHF
TGTGCCAGCAGCCGTACACCGCTAGCAGGGAATAATTCACCCCTCCACTTT
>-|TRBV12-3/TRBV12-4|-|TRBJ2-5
CASSLSSAETQYF
TGTGCCAGCAGTTTATCTAGCGCCGAGACCCAGTACTTC
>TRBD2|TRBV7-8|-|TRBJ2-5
CASSQGLAVGETQYF
TGTGCCAGCAGCCAGGGACTAGCGGTAGGGGAGACCCAGTACTTC
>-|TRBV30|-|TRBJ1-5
CAWSVREGNQPQHF
TGTGCCTGGAGTGTAAGGGAAGGGAATCAGCCCCAGCATTTT
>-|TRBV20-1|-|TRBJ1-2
CSAKEDPGGANYGYTF
TGCAGTGCTAAAGAAGACCCGGGCGGAGCTAACTATGGCTACACCTTC
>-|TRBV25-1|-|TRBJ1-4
CASSEIGGRRSEKLFF
TGTGCCAGCAGTGAAATTGGTGGCAGAAGATCTGAAAAACTGTTTTTT
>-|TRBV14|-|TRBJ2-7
CASSETGYEQYF
TGTGCCAGCAGCGAGACAGGTTACGAGCAGTACTTC
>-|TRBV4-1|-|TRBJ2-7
CASSQRDISYEQYF
TGCGCCAGCAGCCAACGGGACATCTCCTACGAGCAGTACTTC
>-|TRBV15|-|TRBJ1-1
CATSRARGTEAFF
TGTGCCACCAGCAGAGCCCGGGGCACTGAAGCTTTCTTT
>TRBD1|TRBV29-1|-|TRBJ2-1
CSAEDRVLDNEQFF
TGCAGCGCCGAGGACAGGGTGCTCGACAATGAGCAGTTCTTC
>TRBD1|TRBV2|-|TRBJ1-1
CASSGTGQAGGEAFF
TGTGCCAGCAGTGGAACGGGGCAGGCAGGGGGGGAAGCTTTCTTT
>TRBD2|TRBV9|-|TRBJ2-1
CASSVDRAGGPYNEQFF
TGTGCCAGCAGCGTAGACAGAGCGGGGGGGCCCTACAATGAGCAGTTCTTC
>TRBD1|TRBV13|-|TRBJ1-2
CASSLTGRVYGYTF
TGTGCCAGCAGCTTGACAGGGAGGGTCTATGGCTACACCTTC
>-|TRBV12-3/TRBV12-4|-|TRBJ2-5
CASSLDGLAGQETQYF
TGTGCCAGCAGTTTAGACGGGTTGGCGGGACAAGAGACCCAGTACTTC
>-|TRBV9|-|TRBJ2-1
CASSVEVGLSSNEQFF
TGTGCCAGCAGCGTAGAGGTAGGGCTCTCGAGCAATGAGCAGTTCTTC
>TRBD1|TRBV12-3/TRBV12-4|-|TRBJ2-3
CAVQGSTDTQYF
TGTGCCGTACAGGGGAGCACAGATACGCAGTATTTT
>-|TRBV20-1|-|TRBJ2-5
CSARDYYRKETQYF
TGCAGTGCTAGAGATTACTATAGAAAGGAGACCCAGTACTTC
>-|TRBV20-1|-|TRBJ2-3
CSATRDTQYF
TGCAGTGCTACGAGAGATACGCAGTATTTT
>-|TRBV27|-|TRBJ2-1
CASSYGRLEGEQFF
TGTGCCAGCAGTTACGGAAGATTGGAAGGTGAGCAGTTCTTC